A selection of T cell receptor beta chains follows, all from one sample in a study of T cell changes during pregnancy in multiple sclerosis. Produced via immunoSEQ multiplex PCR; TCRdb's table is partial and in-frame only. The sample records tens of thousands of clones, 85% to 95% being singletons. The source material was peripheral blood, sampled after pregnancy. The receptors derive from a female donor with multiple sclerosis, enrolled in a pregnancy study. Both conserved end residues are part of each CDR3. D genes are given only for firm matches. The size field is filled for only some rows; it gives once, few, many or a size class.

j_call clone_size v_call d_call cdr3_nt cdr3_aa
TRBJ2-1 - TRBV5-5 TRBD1 TGTGCCAGCAGCTGGGACCTTGGGACAGCTCGGCAGTTCTTC CASSWDLGTARQFF
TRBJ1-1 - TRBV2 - TGTGCCAGCAGGGACGCAACGGGAGGCACTGAAGCTTTCTTT CASRDATGGTEAFF
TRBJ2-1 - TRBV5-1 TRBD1 TGCGCCAGCAGCTTGGCAGGGGGCGACTTGTATGAGCAGTTCTTC CASSLAGGDLYEQFF
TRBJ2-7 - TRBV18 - TGTGCCAGCTCACCACCTACGGGGTCCTCCTACGAGCAGTACTTC CASSPPTGSSYEQYF
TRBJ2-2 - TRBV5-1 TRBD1 TGCGCCAGCAGCTTGGCAGGGGGCACCGGGGAGCTGTTTTTT CASSLAGGTGELFF
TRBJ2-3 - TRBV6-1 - TGTGCCAGCACCACAAGCAGGGTTCCAGATACGCAGTATTTT CASTTSRVPDTQYF
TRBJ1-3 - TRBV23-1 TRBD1 TGCGCCAGCAGTCAATTGCTGGGACAGGGGAACAACCCTGGAAACACCATATATTTT CASSQLLGQGNNPGNTIYF
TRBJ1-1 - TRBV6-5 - TGTGCCAGCTGTTCAGGGTTCGGGAACACTGAAGCTTTCTTT CASCSGFGNTEAFF
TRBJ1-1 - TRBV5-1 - TGCGCCAGCAGCTTGGCCGGGGGGAGCACTGAAGCTTTCTTT CASSLAGGSTEAFF
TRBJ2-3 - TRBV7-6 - TGTGCCAGCAGCGTTAGTGATACGCAGTATTTT CASSVSDTQYF
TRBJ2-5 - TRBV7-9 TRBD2 TGTGCCAGCAACCTGGGGACTAGGGGGCAAGAGACCCAGTACTTC CASNLGTRGQETQYF
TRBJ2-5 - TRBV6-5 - TGTGCCAGCAGTTACTCCGGGGGTCCAGAGACCCAGTACTTC CASSYSGGPETQYF
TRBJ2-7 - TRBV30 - TGTGCCTGGAGTCCTCATGGGGGGGGCGCCCCCTACGAGCAGTACTTC CAWSPHGGGAPYEQYF
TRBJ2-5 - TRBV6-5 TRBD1 TGTGCCAGCAGGACCGGGACAGGGAGGGAGACCCAGTACTTC CASRTGTGRETQYF
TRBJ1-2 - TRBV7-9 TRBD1 TGTGCCAGCAGCCAAACTCAATTGGACAGGGATAATGGCTACACCTTC CASSQTQLDRDNGYTF
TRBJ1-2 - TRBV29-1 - TGCAGCTCGACGAGGGACTACACCTTC CSSTRDYTF
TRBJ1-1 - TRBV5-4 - TGTGCCAGCAGCCCGAGGGGAGGGGGTGGGGGCACTGAAGCTTTCTTT CASSPRGGGGGTEAFF
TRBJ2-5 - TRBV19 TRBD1 TGTGCCAGCAGACAGGGGGGCGGGGTGACCCAGTACTTC CASRQGGGVTQYF
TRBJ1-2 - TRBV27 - TGTGCCAGCAGTGACAGTGGGCTTTATGGCTACACCTTC CASSDSGLYGYTF
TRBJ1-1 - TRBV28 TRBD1 TGTGCCAGCAGTTTGGACAGGAGGGGAGCTTTCTTT CASSLDRRGAFF
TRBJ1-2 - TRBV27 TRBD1 TGTGCCAGCAGTTTTCGGGACAGGGACGGCTACACCTTC CASSFRDRDGYTF
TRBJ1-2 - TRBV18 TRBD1 TGTGCCAGCTCACCCCAGGGGGATAACTATGGCTACACCTTC CASSPQGDNYGYTF
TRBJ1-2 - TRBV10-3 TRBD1 TGTGCCATCAGCACATCGGGACAGGGGGTCTCCAATGGCTACACCTTC CAISTSGQGVSNGYTF
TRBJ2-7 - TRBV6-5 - TGTGCCACATTCAGCACTAGCTACGAGCAGTACTTC CATFSTSYEQYF
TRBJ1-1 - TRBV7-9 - TGTGCCAGCAGCTTAGTACCGGGGGGGAGCACTGAAGCTTTCTTT CASSLVPGGSTEAFF
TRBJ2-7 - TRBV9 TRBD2 TGTGCCAGCGGGAGCGGGGTGGAGGAGTACGAGCAGTACTTC CASGSGVEEYEQYF
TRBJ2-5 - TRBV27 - TGTGCCAGCAGTTTATCGGTGGGGGGGCGGAAGACCCAGTACTTC CASSLSVGGRKTQYF
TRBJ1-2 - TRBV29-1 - TGCAGCGTAGTTATCCCGGGATTCCCACGCTACACCTTC CSVVIPGFPRYTF
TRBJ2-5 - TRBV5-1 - TGCGCCAGCGTCGGGGGTGGGAGCCGGGAGACCCAGTACTTC CASVGGGSRETQYF
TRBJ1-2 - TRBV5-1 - TGCGCCAGCAGCTTGGTCCAGGCCGACTATGGCTACACCTTC CASSLVQADYGYTF
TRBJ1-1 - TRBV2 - TGTGCCAGCAGTGGTTACAGGGTAGGGGCTGAAGCTTTCTTT CASSGYRVGAEAFF
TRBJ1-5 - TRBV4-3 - TGCGCCAGCAGCCAAACCCGGGCGGGTCATCAGCCCCAGCATTTT CASSQTRAGHQPQHF
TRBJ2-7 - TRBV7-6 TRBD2 TGTGCCAGCAGCTCTCGACTAGCGGGAGAGCAGTACTTC CASSSRLAGEQYF
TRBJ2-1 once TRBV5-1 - TGCGCCAGCAGCTTTTACCCCCCGAGCTCCTACAATGAGCAGTTCTTC CASSFYPPSSYNEQFF
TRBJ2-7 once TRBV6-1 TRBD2 TGTGCCAGCAGCTCTGGGACTAGCGGGAGTTACGAGCAGTACTTC CASSSGTSGSYEQYF
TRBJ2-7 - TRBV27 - TGTGCCAGCAGTTTCCATCGCGGCGCCTACGAGCAGTACTTC CASSFHRGAYEQYF
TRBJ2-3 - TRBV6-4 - TGTGCCAGCAGTCCCGCGCCCGCAGATACGCAGTATTTT CASSPAPADTQYF
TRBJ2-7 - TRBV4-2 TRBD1 TGTGCCAGCTCCTCCGGGACAGGGTCTTTTTACTACGAGCAGTACTTC CASSSGTGSFYYEQYF
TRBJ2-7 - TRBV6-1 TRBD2 TGTGCCAGCAGCGAGACTAGCGGCTCATCCTACGAGCAGTACTTC CASSETSGSSYEQYF
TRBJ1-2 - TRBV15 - TGTGCCACCAGCAGGGGGGGGAGAGGTGGCTACACCTTC CATSRGGRGGYTF
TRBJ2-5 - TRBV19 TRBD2 TGTGCCAGTTCTGTCATGGGCGGGGGGGAGTGGGAGACCCAGTACTTC CASSVMGGGEWETQYF
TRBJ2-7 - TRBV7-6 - TGTGCCAGCAGCTTAGCCCCGATAGCCCCCTACGAGCAGTACTTC CASSLAPIAPYEQYF
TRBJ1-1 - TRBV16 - TGTGCCAGCAGCCCCGGTCGGGGAACTGAAGCTTTCTTT CASSPGRGTEAFF
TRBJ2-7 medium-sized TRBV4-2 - TGTGCCAGCAGCCAAGATCAGCCTAGCGAGCCCTACGAGCAGTACTTC CASSQDQPSEPYEQYF
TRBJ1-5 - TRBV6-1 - TGTGCCAGCAACAGGGAGAGCAATCAGCCCCAGCATTTT CASNRESNQPQHF
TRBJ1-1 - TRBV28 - TGTGCCAGCAGTTTTGGGACTGAGGGGGCTTTCTTT CASSFGTEGAFF
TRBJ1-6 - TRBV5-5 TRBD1 TGTGCCAGCAGCTCGGGACAGTTTAATTCACCCCTCCACTTT CASSSGQFNSPLHF
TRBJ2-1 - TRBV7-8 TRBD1 TGTGCCAGCAGCTTACTCCTGGGACAGGGGGGAAATGAGCAGTTCTTC CASSLLLGQGGNEQFF
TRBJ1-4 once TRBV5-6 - TGTGCCAGCAGCTTCCAGGGTGAAAAACTGTTTTTT CASSFQGEKLFF
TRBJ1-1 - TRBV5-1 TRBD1 TGCGCCAGCAGCCTGGGGACAGAGAACACTGAAGCTTTCTTT CASSLGTENTEAFF
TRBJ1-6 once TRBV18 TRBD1 TGTGCCAGCTCACCCGATTTGACAGGGATAAGCTCACCCCTCCACTTT CASSPDLTGISSPLHF
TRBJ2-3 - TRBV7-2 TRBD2 TGTGCCAGCAGCTTAGGTTCTAGCGGGGGGACTACGCAGTATTTT CASSLGSSGGTTQYF
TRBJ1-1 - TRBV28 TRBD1 TGTGCCAGCAGTCTAGGACAGGGGGAAAAAGCTTTCTTT CASSLGQGEKAFF
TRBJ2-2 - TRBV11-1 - TGTGCCAGCAGCTCATATAAGGGGAAGGCCGGGGAGCTGTTTTTT CASSSYKGKAGELFF
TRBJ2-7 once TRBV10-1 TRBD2 TGCGCCAGCAGAGATAGCGGGACCCCGAAGAGCTCCTACGAGCAGTACTTC CASRDSGTPKSSYEQYF
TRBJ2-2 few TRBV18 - TGTGCCAGCTCACCAAGAGGGACCGGGGAGCTGTTTTTT CASSPRGTGELFF
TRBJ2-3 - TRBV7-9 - TGTGCCAGCAGCTTCCGGGAGTGGGGCACAGATACGCAGTATTTT CASSFREWGTDTQYF
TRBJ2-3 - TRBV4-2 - TGTGCCAGCAGCCAAGGGTCCGGGGGGCGTAGCACAGATACGCAGTATTTT CASSQGSGGRSTDTQYF